This T cell receptor (beta chain) was captured by sequencing in a study of PD-1 blockade in classical Hodgkin lymphoma. Study outcomes and limitations: Individuals initiating nivolumab under 1 year after ASCT were excluded. Diversity similar to that of newly diagnosed patients was seen at baseline in complete responders. As was reported, newly diagnosed patients showed lower baseline TCR diversity than healthy donors did. The origin of the repertoire differences remains undefined, with disease activity or prior therapy as possible causes.

After autologous stem cell transplantation all patients relapsed, and prior brentuximab vedotin exposure differed between cohorts. The CDR3 is made up of 15 amino acids. CDR1 and CDR2 (germline): MGHRA, YSYEKL. Trimming shortened V by 1 base and J by 3 bases, and 12 bases separated the two germline ends. This clone was counted between two and nine times. Its specificity is unknown. The assay was immunoSEQ multiplex PCR, and TCRdb's table has in-frame clones only and misses some. Among roughly 15,000 clones listed, roughly 60% were seen once. The chain joins TRBV4-1 to TRBJ1-2, with a tentative D call TRBD1 (5 bases). This clonotype originated in a human donor with classical Hodgkin lymphoma. The sequencing here drew on peripheral blood mononuclear cells (PBMCs), taken before the second cycle of nivolumab. CDR3 sequence: CASSQGEGRDYGYTF. DNA of the CDR3: TGCGCCAGCAGCCAAGGGGAGGGCAGGGACTATGGCTACACCTTC.